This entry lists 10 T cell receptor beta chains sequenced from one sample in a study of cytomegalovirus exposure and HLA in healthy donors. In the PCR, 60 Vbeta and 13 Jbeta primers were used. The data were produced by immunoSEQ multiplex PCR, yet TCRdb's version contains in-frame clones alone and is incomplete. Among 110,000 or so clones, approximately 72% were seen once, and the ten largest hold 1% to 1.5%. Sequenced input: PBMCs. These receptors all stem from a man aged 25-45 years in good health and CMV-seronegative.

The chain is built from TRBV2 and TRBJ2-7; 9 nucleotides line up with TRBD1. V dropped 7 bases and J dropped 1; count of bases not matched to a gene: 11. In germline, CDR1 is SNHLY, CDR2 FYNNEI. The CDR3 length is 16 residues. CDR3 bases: TGTGCCAGCACGGACAGGGGCCACCCCCCGTCCTACGAGCAGTACTTC. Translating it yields CASTDRGHPPSYEQYF.

CDR3 in DNA: TGTGCCAGCAGCGACAGGGGGGACACTGAAGCTTTCTTT. It codes for CASSDRGDTEAFF. The chain joins TRBV6-1 to TRBJ1-1, with TRBD1 matching over 9 bases. The CDR3 length is 13 residues. Trimming removed 6 bases from V and 3 bases from J; junction bases left unmatched: 2. The germline V gene has CDR1 MNHNS and CDR2 SASEGT.

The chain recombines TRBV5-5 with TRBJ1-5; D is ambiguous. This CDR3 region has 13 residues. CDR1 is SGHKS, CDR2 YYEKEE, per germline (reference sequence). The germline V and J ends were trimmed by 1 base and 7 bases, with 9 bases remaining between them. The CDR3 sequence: CASSLTSSQPQHF. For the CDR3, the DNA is TGTGCCAGCAGCTTGACTTCTTCGCAGCCCCAGCATTTT.

This CDR3 is CASSDSDSTEAFF. Here the CDR3 DNA reads TGTGCCAGCAGTGACTCGGACTCAACTGAAGCTTTCTTT. The gene calls are TRBV6-4 and TRBJ1-1; D unresolved. V lost 0 bases and J lost 5, with 7 bases in between. Germline V CDR1 and CDR2: MRHNA, SNTAGT. The CDR3 spans 13 residues.

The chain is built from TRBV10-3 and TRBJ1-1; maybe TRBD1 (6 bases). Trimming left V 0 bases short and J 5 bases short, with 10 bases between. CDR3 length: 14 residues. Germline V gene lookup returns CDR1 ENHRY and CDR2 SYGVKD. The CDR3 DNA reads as TGTGCCATCAGTGAGTCGCAGGGGTGGACTGAAGCTTTCTTT. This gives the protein CAISESQGWTEAFF.

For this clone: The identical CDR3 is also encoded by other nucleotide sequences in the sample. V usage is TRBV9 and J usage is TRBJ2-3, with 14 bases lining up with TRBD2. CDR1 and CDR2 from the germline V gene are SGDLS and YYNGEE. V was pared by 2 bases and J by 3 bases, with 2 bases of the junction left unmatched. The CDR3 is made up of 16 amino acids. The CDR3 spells CASSVGTSGSTDTQYF. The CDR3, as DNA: TGTGCCAGCAGCGTGGGGACTAGCGGGAGTACAGATACGCAGTATTTT.

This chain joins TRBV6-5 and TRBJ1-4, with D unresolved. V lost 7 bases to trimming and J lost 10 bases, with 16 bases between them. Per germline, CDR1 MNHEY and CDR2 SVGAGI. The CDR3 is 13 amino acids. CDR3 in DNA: TGTGCCAGCAAGGGTACCGAGGAGGGAAAACTGTTTTTT. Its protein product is CASKGTEEGKLFF.

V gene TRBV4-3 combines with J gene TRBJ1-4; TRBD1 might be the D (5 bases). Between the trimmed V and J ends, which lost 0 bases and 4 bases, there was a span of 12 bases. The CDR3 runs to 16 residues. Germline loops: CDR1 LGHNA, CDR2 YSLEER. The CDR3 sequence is CASSQDGALGNEKLFF. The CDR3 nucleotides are TGCGCCAGCAGCCAAGATGGGGCACTCGGTAATGAAAAACTGTTTTTT.

Written as DNA, the CDR3 is TGTGCCAGCAGCCCCAGTCCCGGGACAGGCTATGGCTACACCTTC. Translating it yields CASSPSPGTGYGYTF. This chain uses TRBV5-4 with TRBJ1-2; 8 bases line up with TRBD1. Germline lookup yields CDR1 SGHNT and CDR2 YYREEE (reference sequence). V lost 4 bases, J lost 4 bases, and 9 bases stayed unmatched. This CDR3 is built from 15 residues. The full variable domain, its missing parts supplied by reference TRBV5-4 and TRBJ1-2, is ETGVTQSPTHLIKTRGQQVTLRCSSQSGHNTVSWYQQALGQGPQFIFQYYREEENGRGNFPPRFSGLQFPNYSSELNVNALELDDSALYLCASSPSPGTGYGYTFGSGTRLTVV.

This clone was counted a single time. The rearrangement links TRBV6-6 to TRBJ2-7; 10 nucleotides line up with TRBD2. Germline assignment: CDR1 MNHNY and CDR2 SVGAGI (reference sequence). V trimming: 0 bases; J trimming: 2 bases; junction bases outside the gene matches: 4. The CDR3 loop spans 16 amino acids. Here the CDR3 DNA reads TGTGCCAGCAGTTACTCGAAACTAGCGGGGACCTACGAGCAGTACTTC. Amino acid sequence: CASSYSKLAGTYEQYF.